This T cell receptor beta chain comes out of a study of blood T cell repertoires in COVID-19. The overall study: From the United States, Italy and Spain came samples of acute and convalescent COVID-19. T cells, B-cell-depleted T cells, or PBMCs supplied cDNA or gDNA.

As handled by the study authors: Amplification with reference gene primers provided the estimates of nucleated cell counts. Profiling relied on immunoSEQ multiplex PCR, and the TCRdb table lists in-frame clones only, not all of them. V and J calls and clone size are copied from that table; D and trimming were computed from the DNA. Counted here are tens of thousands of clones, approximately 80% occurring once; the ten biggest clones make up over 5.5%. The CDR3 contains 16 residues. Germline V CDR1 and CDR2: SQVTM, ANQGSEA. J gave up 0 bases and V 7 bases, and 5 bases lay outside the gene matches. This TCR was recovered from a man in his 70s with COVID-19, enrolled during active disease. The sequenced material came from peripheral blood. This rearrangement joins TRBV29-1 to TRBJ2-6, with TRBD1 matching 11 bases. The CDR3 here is CSARTGGSSGANVLTF. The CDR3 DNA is TGCAGCGCCCGGACAGGGGGCAGCTCTGGGGCCAACGTCCTGACTTTC.